Listed here are 3 T cell receptor beta chains from one sample, sequenced in a study of identical twins. MiXCR was run by TCRdb on the 5' RACE reads, yielding one entry per CDR3 protein. The sample lists some 500,000 distinct CDR3 sequences, approximately 15% occurring once. These data also featured in a second study, about yellow fever vaccine responses in identical twins.

Sequencing was carried out using CD4+ T cells sorted from blood. The receptors were sampled from a woman under 30 in good health.

This clonotype was detected a few times. This chain uses TRBV2 with TRBJ2-7; 10 bases match TRBD2. This CDR3 comprises 14 residues. Per germline, CDR1 SNHLY and CDR2 FYNNEI. The V segment lost 6 bases and the J segment 3 bases; nucleotides outside the gene matches: 5. CDR3 loop: CASRASGSFYEQYF. As DNA, the CDR3 is TGTGCCAGCAGAGCTAGCGGGAGCTTCTACGAGCAGTACTTC.

This clonotype turned up a few times. The genes are TRBV6-5 and TRBJ2-3, with TRBD2 as a possible D gene (5 bases). Germline V CDR1 and CDR2: MNHEY, SVGAGI. Between the trimmed V and J ends, which lost 0 bases and 2 bases, there was a span of 12 bases. This CDR3 spans 16 amino acids. Here the CDR3 DNA reads TGTGCCAGCAGTTACTCGTCTAGCCTCAACACAGATACGCAGTATTTT. This encodes CASSYSSSLNTDTQYF.

In this sample, this clonotype turned up a few times. This chain joins TRBV2 and TRBJ1-5; D not resolved. V dropped 1 base and J dropped 3 bases, with 7 bases sitting between them. The CDR3 is made up of 14 amino acids. Germline CDR1 is SNHLY and CDR2 is FYNNEI. The CDR3 spells CASSEDNLNQPQHF. The CDR3 nucleotides are TGTGCCAGCAGTGAAGACAACCTCAATCAGCCCCAGCATTTT.